This TCR beta chain was found in a study of PD-1 blockade in classical Hodgkin lymphoma. The repertoire was sequenced with immunoSEQ multiplex PCR; TCRdb's copy has only in-frame clones and lacks some. The repertoire has about 21,000 clones, around 69% of them found once; the top ten carry roughly a quarter. Each and every patient relapsed after autologous stem cell transplantation, and patients got differing brentuximab vedotin exposure. Study results and caveats: Reported baseline diversity: healthy donors highest, relapsed/refractory patients lowest.

Points on this clone: Its antigen is still unknown.

Sequenced here: peripheral blood mononuclear cells (PBMCs), sampled before the second cycle of nivolumab. The origin of this receptor is a human donor with classical Hodgkin lymphoma.

This CDR3 reads CASSQGSEAGELFF. In DNA form, the CDR3 reads TGTGCCAGCAGCCAAGGGTCAGAGGCCGGGGAGCTGTTTTTT. J is TRBJ2-2 and V is TRBV4-2; D call uncertain. The CDR3 length is 14 residues. Germline V CDR1 and CDR2: LGHNA, YNFKEQ. Trimming stripped 1 base from V and 6 bases from J, with 9 bases between.